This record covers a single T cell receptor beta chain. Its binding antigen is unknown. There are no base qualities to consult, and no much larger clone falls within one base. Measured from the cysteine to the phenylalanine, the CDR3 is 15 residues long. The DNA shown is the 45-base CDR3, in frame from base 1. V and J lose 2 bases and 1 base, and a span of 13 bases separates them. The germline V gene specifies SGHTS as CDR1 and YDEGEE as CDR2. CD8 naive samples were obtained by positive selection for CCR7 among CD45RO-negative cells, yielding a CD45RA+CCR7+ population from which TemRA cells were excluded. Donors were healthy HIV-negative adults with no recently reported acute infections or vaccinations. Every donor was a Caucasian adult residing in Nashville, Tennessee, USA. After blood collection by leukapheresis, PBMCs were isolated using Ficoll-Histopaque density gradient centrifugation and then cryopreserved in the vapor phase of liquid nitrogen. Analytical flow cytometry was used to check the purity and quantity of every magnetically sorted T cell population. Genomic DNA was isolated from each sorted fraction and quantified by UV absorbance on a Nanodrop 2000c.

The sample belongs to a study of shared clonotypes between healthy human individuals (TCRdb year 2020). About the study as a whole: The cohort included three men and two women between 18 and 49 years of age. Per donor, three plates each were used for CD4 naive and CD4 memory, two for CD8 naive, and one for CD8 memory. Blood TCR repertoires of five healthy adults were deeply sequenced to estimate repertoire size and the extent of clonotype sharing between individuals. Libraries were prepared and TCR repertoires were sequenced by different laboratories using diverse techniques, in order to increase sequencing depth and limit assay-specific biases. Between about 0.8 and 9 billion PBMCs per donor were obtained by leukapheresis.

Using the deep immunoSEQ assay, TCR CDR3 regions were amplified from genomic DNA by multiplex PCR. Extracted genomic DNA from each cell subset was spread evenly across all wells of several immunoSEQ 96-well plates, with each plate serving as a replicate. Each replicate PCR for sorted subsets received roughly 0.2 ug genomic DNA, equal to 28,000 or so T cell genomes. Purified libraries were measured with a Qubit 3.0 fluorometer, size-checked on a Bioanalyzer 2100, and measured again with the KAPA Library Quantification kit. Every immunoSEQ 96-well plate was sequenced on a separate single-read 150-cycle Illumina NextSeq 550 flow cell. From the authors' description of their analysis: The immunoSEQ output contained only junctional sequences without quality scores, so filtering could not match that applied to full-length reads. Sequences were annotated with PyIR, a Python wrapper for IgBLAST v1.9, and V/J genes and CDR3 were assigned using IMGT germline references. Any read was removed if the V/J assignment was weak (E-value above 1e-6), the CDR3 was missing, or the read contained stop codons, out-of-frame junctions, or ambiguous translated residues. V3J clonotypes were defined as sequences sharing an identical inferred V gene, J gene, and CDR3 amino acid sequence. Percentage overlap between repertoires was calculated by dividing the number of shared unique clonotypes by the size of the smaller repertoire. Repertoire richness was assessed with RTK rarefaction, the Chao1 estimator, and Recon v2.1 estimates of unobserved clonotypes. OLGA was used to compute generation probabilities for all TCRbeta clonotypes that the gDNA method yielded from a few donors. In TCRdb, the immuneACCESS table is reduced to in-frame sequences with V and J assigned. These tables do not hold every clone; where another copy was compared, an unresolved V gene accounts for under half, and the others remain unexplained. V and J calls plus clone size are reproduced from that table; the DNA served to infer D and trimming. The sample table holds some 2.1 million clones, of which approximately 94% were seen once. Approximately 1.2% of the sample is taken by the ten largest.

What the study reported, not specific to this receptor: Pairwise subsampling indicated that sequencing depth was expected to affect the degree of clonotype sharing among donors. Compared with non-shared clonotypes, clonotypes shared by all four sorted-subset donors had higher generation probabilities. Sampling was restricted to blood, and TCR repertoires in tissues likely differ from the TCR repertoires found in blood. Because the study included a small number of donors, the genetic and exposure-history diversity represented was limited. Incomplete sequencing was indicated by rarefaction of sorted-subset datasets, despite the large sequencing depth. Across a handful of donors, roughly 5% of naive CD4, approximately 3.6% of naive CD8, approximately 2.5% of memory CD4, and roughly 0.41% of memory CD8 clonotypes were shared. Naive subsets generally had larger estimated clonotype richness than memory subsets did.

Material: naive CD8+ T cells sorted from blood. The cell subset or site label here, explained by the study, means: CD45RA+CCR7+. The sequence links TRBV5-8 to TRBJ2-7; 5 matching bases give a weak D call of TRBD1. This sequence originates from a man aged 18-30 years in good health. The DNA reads TGTGCCAGCAGCTTCACAGGCCCCGGGTCCTACGAGCAGTACTTC. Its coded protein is CASSFTGPGSYEQYF. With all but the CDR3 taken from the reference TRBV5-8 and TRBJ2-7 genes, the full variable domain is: EAGVTQSPTHLIKTRGQQATLRCSPISGHTSVYWYQQALGLGLQFLLWYDEGEERNRGNFPPRFSGRQFPNYSSELNVNALELEDSALYLCASSFTGPGSYEQYFGPGTRLTVT.